The 32 T cell receptor beta chains in this list originate from one sample, sequenced in a study of radiotherapy plus CTLA-4 blockade in lung cancer. Some clones are missing from TCRdb's copy, which holds only in-frame ones; the method was immunoSEQ multiplex PCR. The sample has fewer than 100,000 clones, approximately 80% seen once. The sample was peripheral blood, taken from a patient treated with radiotherapy plus ipilimumab. All receptors come from a human donor with non-small cell lung cancer who had stable disease on radiotherapy plus ipilimumab.

The chain links TRBV21-1 to TRBJ2-7. TRBV21-1 is annotated as a pseudogene. The CDR3 consists of 14 residues. CDR3 DNA: TGTGCCAGCAGCAGCTTGAGGGGCAGCTACGAGCAGTACTTC. Its translation is CASSSLRGSYEQYF.

A note on this clone: Mismatch with germline at one junction end may stem from a read error. CDR3 in DNA: TGTGCTAGCAGCTACTCCAGGGACTCCTACGAGCAGTACTTC. This gives the protein CASSYSRDSYEQYF. The rearrangement joins TRBV7-7 to TRBJ2-7; D is perhaps TRBD1 (5 bases). This CDR3 is 14 amino acids long. Germline CDR1 and CDR2: SSHAT and FNYEAQ (reference sequence). Based on the CDR3 plus reference TRBV7-7 and TRBJ2-7, the full variable domain is GAGVSQSPRYKVTKRGQDVTLRCDPISSHATLYWYQQALGQGPEFLTYFNYEAQPDKSGLPSDRFSAERPEGSISTLTIQRTEQRDSAMYRCASSYSRDSYEQYFGPGTRLTVT.

This clone came up a few times. The V call is TRBV2, the J call TRBJ2-7; TRBD2 aligns across 10 bases. After removal of 7 bases from V and 3 bases from J, the junction contained 6 bases not matched to a gene. CDR3 size: 14 residues. The germline V gene encodes CDR1 SNHLY and CDR2 FYNNEI. CDR3 nucleotides: TGTGCCAGCACCGACTGGACTAGCGGCTACGAGCAGTACTTC. Protein product: CASTDWTSGYEQYF.

In this sample, this clone turned up once. In nucleotides, the CDR3 is TGTGCCAGCAGTTTAGTCCCCCCCCCGACAGGGATCCTTAATTCACCCCTCCACTTT. This encodes CASSLVPPPTGILNSPLHF. The V call is TRBV27, the J call TRBJ1-6, with 7 bases that match TRBD1. With V trimmed by 2 bases and J by 6 bases, 16 bases remained unmatched. This CDR3 region has 19 residues. CDR1 is MNHEY, CDR2 SMNVEV, per germline (reference sequence).

V is TRBV6-1 and J is TRBJ1-5; 7 nucleotides match TRBD1. The CDR3 covers 14 residues. With V trimmed by 5 bases and J by 5 bases, 6 bases remained unmatched. Germline V gene data show CDR1 as MNHNS and CDR2 as SASEGT. CDR3 sequence: CASSIRTGDQPQHF. The CDR3, as DNA: TGTGCCAGCAGTATCCGGACAGGCGATCAGCCCCAGCATTTT.

The V and J genes are TRBV5-1 and TRBJ1-1; D is ambiguous. CDR1 is SGHRS and CDR2 is YFSETQ in the germline V gene. Trimming stripped 0 bases from V and 4 bases from J, with 7 bases between. There are 13 residues in the CDR3. CDR3 region: CASSLALVTEAFF. In DNA, the CDR3 is TGCGCCAGCAGCTTGGCGCTTGTCACTGAAGCTTTCTTT. Variable domain in full (rest from reference TRBV5-1 and TRBJ1-1): KAGVTQTPRYLIKTRGQQVTLSCSPISGHRSVSWYQQTPGQGLQFLFEYFSETQRNKGNFPGRFSGRQFSNSRSEMNVSTLELGDSALYLCASSLALVTEAFFGQGTRLTVV.

The chain couples TRBV9 to TRBJ2-3; 11 positions match TRBD2. Germline trimming cut 4 bases from V and 8 bases from J; bases unmatched to any gene: 12. The germline V gene has CDR1 SGDLS and CDR2 YYNGEE. The CDR3 length is 16 residues. The CDR3, as DNA: TGTGCCAGCAGCCCCCCCCCACTAGCGGGAGCGCGTACGCAGTATTTT. Translation: CASSPPPLAGARTQYF.

Here the CDR3 DNA reads TGTGCCTGGAGGTCAGCCTATAATTCACCCCTCCACTTT. Translated: CAWRSAYNSPLHF. V and J are TRBV30 and TRBJ1-6; no clear D gene. The V gene's germline CDR1 is GTSNPN and CDR2 SVGIG (reference sequence). V was pared by 3 bases and J by 2 bases, with 5 bases between. The CDR3 has 13 amino acids.

The V and J genes are TRBV5-1 and TRBJ2-5; D is perhaps TRBD2 (5 bases). Looked up from germline, CDR1 is SGHRS and CDR2 is YFSETQ. The CDR3 consists of 13 residues. V lost 0 bases and J lost 4, with 7 bases in between. The chain's CDR3 is CASSLELGETQYF. CDR3 bases: TGCGCCAGCAGCTTGGAACTAGGAGAGACCCAGTACTTC.

The chain combines TRBV29-1 with TRBJ1-2; TRBD1 aligns across 10 bases. Trimming cost V 2 bases and J 4 bases; bases outside gene matches: 16. The CDR3 extends over 18 amino acids. Per germline, CDR1 SQVTM and CDR2 ANQGSEA. The CDR3 here is CSVEYGDRGQARGYGYTF. CDR3 DNA: TGCAGCGTTGAATACGGCGACAGGGGGCAAGCAAGGGGCTATGGCTACACCTTC.

The rearrangement joins TRBV7-2 to TRBJ2-1, with 8 bases fitting TRBD2. Germline V gene data show CDR1 as SGHTA and CDR2 as FQGNSA. The CDR3 contains 19 residues. The V segment lost 2 bases and the J segment 0 bases; nucleotides outside the gene matches: 12. The CDR3 reads CASSLPGLVRRSSYNEQFF. Written as DNA, the CDR3 is TGTGCCAGCAGCTTACCGGGACTAGTTAGGCGTAGCTCCTACAATGAGCAGTTCTTC.

The chain employs TRBV18 and TRBJ1-6, with D perhaps TRBD1 (6 bases). The CDR3 spans 16 residues. V lost 3 bases and J lost 3, with 12 bases in between. Germline assignment: CDR1 KGHSH and CDR2 LQKENI. This chain's CDR3 is CASSPPGQNYNSPLHF. The CDR3, as DNA: TGTGCCAGCTCACCGCCAGGACAGAACTATAATTCACCCCTCCACTTT.

The rearrangement joins TRBV7-2 to TRBJ2-5; D is ambiguous. The CDR3 has 13 amino acids. Germline V gene sequence: CDR1 SGHTA, CDR2 FQGNSA. The V end was cut by 1 base, the J end by 2 bases, with 5 bases between. CDR3 in DNA: TGTGCCAGCAGCTTAGGCATACAAGAGACCCAGTACTTC. This encodes CASSLGIQETQYF. The whole variable domain, remainder taken from reference TRBV7-2 and TRBJ2-5, is GAGVSQSPSNKVTEKGKDVELRCDPISGHTALYWYRQSLGQGLEFLIYFQGNSAPDKSGLPSDRFSAERTGGSVSTLTIQRTQQEDSAVYLCASSLGIQETQYFGPGTRLLVL.

V is TRBV30 and J is TRBJ1-5, with D unresolved. The CDR3 consists of 15 residues. Germline V gene lookup returns CDR1 GTSNPN and CDR2 SVGIG (reference sequence). V shed 0 bases and J shed 2 bases, with 11 bases lying between them. The CDR3: CAWSVWGDGNQPQHF. The CDR3 coding sequence is TGTGCCTGGAGTGTATGGGGAGATGGCAATCAGCCCCAGCATTTT.

The DNA for the CDR3 is TGCGCCAGCAGCTTTAATCCGAGCGGGGGGGAAGAGACCCAGTACTTC. Residues: CASSFNPSGGEETQYF. The chain couples TRBV5-1 to TRBJ2-5; 10 nucleotides match TRBD2. J gave up 3 bases and V 2 bases, and 7 bases lay outside the gene matches. This CDR3 has 16 amino acids. CDR1 SGHRS and CDR2 YFSETQ come from the germline V gene.

The gene calls are TRBV28 and TRBJ1-5; D is undetermined. This CDR3 spans 14 amino acids. Trimming took 4 bases from V and 0 from J, leaving 7 bases between them. Germline V CDR1 and CDR2: MDHEN, SYDVKM. The CDR3 is CASSSRYSNQPQHF. CDR3 nucleotides: TGTGCCAGCAGTTCCCGGTATAGCAATCAGCCCCAGCATTTT.

V and J are TRBV7-9 and TRBJ1-1; weak D call: TRBD1 (5 bases). From germline, CDR1 is SEHNR and CDR2 FQNEAQ (reference sequence). The CDR3 loop spans 13 amino acids. The V end lost 8 bases, the J end lost 3 bases, and 13 bases lay between the germline ends. CDR3: CASSAGPYTEAFF. CDR3 sequence (DNA): TGTGCCAGCTCCGCGGGACCCTACACTGAAGCTTTCTTT. The complete variable domain, with remaining parts taken from reference TRBV7-9 and TRBJ1-1, reads DTGVSQNPRHKITKRGQNVTFRCDPISEHNRLYWYRQTLGQGPEFLTYFQNEAQLEKSRLLSDRFSAERPKGSFSTLEIQRTEQGDSAMYLCASSAGPYTEAFFGQGTRLTVV.

This clone came up once. The chain combines TRBV30 with TRBJ2-5; TRBD1 or TRBD2 may be the D gene (6 bases each). The CDR3 loop spans 13 amino acids. Trimming pared 4 bases from V and 1 base from J, leaving 10 bases between. CDR1 GTSNPN and CDR2 SVGIG come from the germline V gene (reference sequence). Here the CDR3 reads CAWKGGLQETQYF. The CDR3 DNA follows: TGTGCCTGGAAGGGGGGACTCCAAGAGACCCAGTACTTC.

V and J are TRBV6-5 and TRBJ1-6; 8 bases match TRBD1. The V gene end was trimmed by 7 bases and the J gene end by 5 bases; junction bases not matched to a gene: 4. Germline V lookup: CDR1 MNHEY, CDR2 SVGAGI. This CDR3 has 14 amino acids. The CDR3 here is CASTATGDNSPLHF. The CDR3 DNA is TGTGCCAGCACCGCGACAGGGGATAATTCACCCCTCCACTTT.

V is TRBV9 and J is TRBJ1-2, with D possibly being TRBD1 (5 bases). CDR1 is SGDLS and CDR2 is YYNGEE in the germline V gene. Trimming pared 4 bases from V and 8 bases from J, leaving 15 bases between. This CDR3 region has 13 residues. CDR3 sequence: CASSLPQGNGYTF. The DNA for the CDR3 is TGTGCCAGCAGCTTACCTCAGGGAAACGGCTACACCTTC. Using reference TRBV9 and TRBJ1-2 for the parts outside the CDR3, the full variable domain is DSGVTQTPKHLITATGQRVTLRCSPRSGDLSVYWYQQSLDQGLQFLIQYYNGEERAKGNILERFSAQQFPDLHSELNLSSLELGDSALYFCASSLPQGNGYTFGSGTRLTVV.

The CDR3 here is CASSSQRTSGEQYF. The CDR3, as DNA: TGTGCCAGCAGCTCCCAAAGGACTAGCGGAGAGCAGTACTTC. This rearrangement joins TRBV11-2 to TRBJ2-7; 10 positions agree with TRBD2. V trimming: 4 bases; J trimming: 7 bases; junction bases outside the gene matches: 7. Germline CDR1 is SGHAT and CDR2 is FQNNGV. This CDR3 contains 14 residues.

The chain couples TRBV5-1 to TRBJ2-1; 8 bases fit TRBD2. Germline CDR1 reads SGHRS; CDR2 reads YFSETQ. CDR3 length: 19 amino acids. V trimming: 0 bases; J trimming: 1 base; junction bases outside the gene matches: 12. The CDR3 DNA reads as TGCGCCAGCAGCTTGGCCGTGGGCGGGAGGCGAAGTTCCTACAATGAGCAGTTCTTC. Encoded protein: CASSLAVGGRRSSYNEQFF. Using reference TRBV5-1 and TRBJ2-1 for the parts outside the CDR3, the full variable domain is KAGVTQTPRYLIKTRGQQVTLSCSPISGHRSVSWYQQTPGQGLQFLFEYFSETQRNKGNFPGRFSGRQFSNSRSEMNVSTLELGDSALYLCASSLAVGGRRSSYNEQFFGPGTRLTVL.

V usage is TRBV7-9 and J usage is TRBJ1-2, with no clear D. V dropped 4 bases and J dropped 6 bases, with 9 bases sitting between them. This CDR3 is 12 amino acids long. CDR1 is SEHNR, CDR2 FQNEAQ, per germline (reference sequence). CDR3 residues: CASSWSLDGYTF. CDR3 DNA: TGTGCCAGCAGCTGGAGTTTGGATGGCTACACCTTC.

This clone was seen a single time. The gene calls are TRBV13 and TRBJ2-5, with D uncertain. V was clipped by 1 base and J by 5 bases, with 11 bases between them. Germline CDR1 is PRHDT and CDR2 is FYEKMQ (reference sequence). The CDR3 is 14 amino acids. The CDR3 coding sequence is TGTGCCAGCAGCTTAGATCCTATGGGGGAGACCCAGTACTTC. This translates into CASSLDPMGETQYF. Filled out from reference TRBV13 and TRBJ2-5, the complete variable domain reads AAGVIQSPRHLIKEKRETATLKCYPIPRHDTVYWYQQGPGQDPQFLISFYEKMQSDKGSIPDRFSAQQFSDYHSELNMSSLELGDSALYFCASSLDPMGETQYFGPGTRLLVL.

The rearrangement uses TRBV14 and TRBJ1-6, with 9 bases matching TRBD1. This CDR3 contains 16 residues. Germline loops: CDR1 SGHDN, CDR2 FVKESK. Germline trimming cut 0 bases from V and 10 bases from J; bases unmatched to any gene: 7. DNA of the CDR3: TGTGCCAGCAGCCAAGATAAGGGGACAGGGCACTCACCCCTCCACTTT. Its translation: CASSQDKGTGHSPLHF.

The V gene is TRBV5-5, the J gene TRBJ2-7, with a possible D match to TRBD2 (6 bases). From germline, CDR1 is SGHKS and CDR2 YYEKEE (reference sequence). The CDR3 has 16 amino acids. Between the trimmed V and J ends, which lost 3 bases and 0 bases, there was a span of 16 bases. The CDR3 DNA reads as TGTGCCAGCAGCTCGGTCGGGGGTTTCGGCTCCTACGAGCAGTACTTC. It encodes CASSSVGGFGSYEQYF.

The rearrangement joins TRBV14 to TRBJ1-1; 8 bases agree with TRBD1. This CDR3 has 13 residues. With 1 base clipped from V and 7 bases from J, the junction kept 2 bases outside the gene matches. Germline V CDR1 and CDR2: SGHDN, FVKESK. The DNA for the CDR3 is TGTGCCAGCAGCCAAGTGACAGGGGTTGAAGCTTTCTTT. Residues: CASSQVTGVEAFF.

V gene TRBV30 combines with J gene TRBJ1-2, with D perhaps TRBD1 (5 bases). Trimming shortened V by 1 base and J by 5 bases, and 8 bases separated the two germline ends. This CDR3 is built from 12 residues. CDR1 and CDR2 from the germline V gene are GTSNPN and SVGIG (reference sequence). CDR3 residues: CAWSEGEYGYTF. In nucleotides, the CDR3 is TGTGCCTGGAGTGAAGGGGAGTATGGCTACACCTTC.

V usage is TRBV6-5 and J usage is TRBJ1-2; no firm D call. Germline CDR1 and CDR2: MNHEY and SVGAGI. Trimming left V 6 bases short and J 5 bases short, with 10 bases between. The CDR3 loop spans 12 amino acids. The CDR3 reads CASRGSIYGYTF. The DNA for the CDR3 is TGTGCCAGCAGAGGGAGCATTTATGGCTACACCTTC.

J is TRBJ2-1 and V is TRBV30, with D perhaps assigned TRBD1 or TRBD2 (5 bases each). V gave up 0 bases and J gave up 0 bases, with 15 bases separating them. The CDR3 runs 17 residues. Germline CDR1 GTSNPN, CDR2 SVGIG (reference sequence). DNA of the CDR3: TGTGCCTGGAGTGTACGCGTTCGGGGCAGCTCCTACAATGAGCAGTTCTTC. Translating gives CAWSVRVRGSSYNEQFF.

The chain joins TRBV28 to TRBJ1-2; 9 bases map to TRBD1. V lost 6 bases, J lost 8 bases, and 13 bases stayed unmatched. The germline CDR1 and CDR2 sequences are MDHEN and SYDVKM. This CDR3 spans 15 amino acids. The DNA for the CDR3 is TGTGCCAGCAGCTCCTCCGGGACAGGGAAGCGCGGCTACACCTTC. Amino acids: CASSSSGTGKRGYTF.

The chain recombines TRBV28 with TRBJ1-4; D is unresolved. CDR3 size: 14 residues. The V gene lost 2 bases and the J gene lost 5 bases, with 9 bases spanning the gap. Germline V gene lookup returns CDR1 MDHEN and CDR2 SYDVKM. The CDR3 DNA sequence: TGTGCCAGCAGTTTAGTTATAGGGAATGAAAAACTGTTTTTT. This translates into CASSLVIGNEKLFF.